Presented here are 31 T cell receptor beta chains from one specimen sequenced in a study of blood T cell repertoires in COVID-19. Here immunoSEQ multiplex PCR was the method, and the copy in TCRdb shows in-frame clones only, minus some. The table includes about 34,000 clones, approximately 91% detected once. Sequencing input: peripheral blood. The receptors were sampled from a man aged 65 to 85 with active COVID-19.

The chain joins TRBV29-1 to TRBJ2-2; D is perhaps TRBD2 (5 bases). Trimming took 2 bases from V and 0 from J, leaving 10 bases between them. Germline assignment: CDR1 SQVTM and CDR2 ANQGSEA. The CDR3 consists of 15 residues. The CDR3 loop is CSVELAGANTGELFF. The CDR3 DNA sequence: TGCAGCGTTGAATTGGCGGGCGCGAACACCGGGGAGCTGTTTTTT.

V is TRBV7-2 and J is TRBJ2-7; D perhaps matches TRBD2 (6 bases). The CDR3 sequence is 13 residues long. Per germline, CDR1 SGHTA and CDR2 FQGNSA. The germline V and J ends were trimmed by 6 bases and 4 bases, with 13 bases remaining between them. The CDR3 coding sequence is TGTGCCAGCAGTTGGAACGGAGGGTACGAGCAGTACTTC. This encodes CASSWNGGYEQYF. Full variable domain (remainder filled in from reference TRBV7-2 and TRBJ2-7): GAGVSQSPSNKVTEKGKDVELRCDPISGHTALYWYRQSLGQGLEFLIYFQGNSAPDKSGLPSDRFSAERTGGSVSTLTIQRTQQEDSAVYLCASSWNGGYEQYFGPGTRLTVT.

The gene calls are TRBV5-5 and TRBJ2-2; tentative D call: TRBD1 (6 bases). This CDR3 has 15 residues. Germline lookup yields CDR1 SGHKS and CDR2 YYEKEE (reference sequence). The ends were cut back, 2 bases at V and 6 bases at J, with 14 bases in the middle. The CDR3 DNA reads TGTGCCAGCAGCTTTGGACAGATTCGGTCCGGGGAGCTGTTTTTT. Residues: CASSFGQIRSGELFF.

The chain is built from TRBV14 and TRBJ2-2; D is perhaps TRBD1 (5 bases). CDR1 and CDR2 (germline): SGHDN, FVKESK. Trimming removed 4 bases at V and 6 bases at J, with 18 bases between. The CDR3 spans 16 residues. Here the CDR3 DNA reads TGTGCCAGCAGCCCCCCAGGGCAGCCTAGGCCCGGGGAGCTGTTTTTT. It yields the protein CASSPPGQPRPGELFF.

This sequence joins TRBV2 and TRBJ2-1; possible D gene TRBD2, 6 bases. Germline lookup yields CDR1 SNHLY and CDR2 FYNNEI. CDR3 length: 11 amino acids. V was clipped by 4 bases and J by 10 bases, with 8 bases between them. The CDR3 loop is CASSGLGEQFF. The CDR3 DNA is TGTGCCAGCAGTGGACTAGGAGAGCAGTTCTTC.

V usage is TRBV2 and J usage is TRBJ2-2; 7 positions match TRBD1. The CDR3 has 15 amino acids. The ends lost 8 bases at V and 1 base at J; junction bases unmatched: 7. Germline V CDR1 and CDR2: SNHLY, FYNNEI. The CDR3 reads CASRYRTGNTGELFF. CDR3 DNA sequence: TGTGCCAGCCGCTATAGGACAGGGAACACCGGGGAGCTGTTTTTT.

This chain links TRBV6-5 with TRBJ2-1; TRBD2 might be the D (5 bases). Germline assignment: CDR1 MNHEY and CDR2 SVGAGI. The CDR3 has 13 residues. V was clipped by 6 bases and J by 10 bases, with 16 bases between them. The CDR3 reads CASRRAVEREQFF. The CDR3, as DNA: TGTGCCAGCAGGCGAGCGGTAGAAAGGGAGCAGTTCTTC.

The chain uses TRBV5-1 and TRBJ1-2; D perhaps matches TRBD1 (5 bases). This CDR3 contains 14 residues. Looked up from germline, CDR1 is SGHRS and CDR2 is YFSETQ. V dropped 4 bases and J dropped 0 bases, with 10 bases sitting between them. The CDR3 DNA reads as TGCGCCAGCAGCCCGAGACAGCCTAACTATGGCTACACCTTC. Amino acids: CASSPRQPNYGYTF.

Only a few counts were recorded for this clone. V gene TRBV7-6 combines with J gene TRBJ1-4; D ambiguous. Germline CDR1 SGHVS, CDR2 FNYEAQ. This CDR3 is 15 amino acids long. The germline V and J ends were trimmed by 4 bases and 5 bases, with 14 bases remaining between them. CDR3 protein: CASSSEPGRNEKLFF. CDR3 nucleotide sequence: TGTGCCAGCAGCTCTGAGCCAGGCCGCAATGAAAAACTGTTTTTT.

This chain joins TRBV2 and TRBJ1-2; no clear D. Trimming removed 4 bases at V and 9 bases at J, with 9 bases between. The CDR3 totals 11 residues. CDR1 and CDR2 (germline): SNHLY, FYNNEI. The CDR3 protein is CASSAVNSYTF. CDR3 bases: TGTGCCAGCAGTGCAGTTAACAGCTACACCTTC.

V gene TRBV18 combines with J gene TRBJ1-1; TRBD1 might be the D (6 bases). This CDR3 has 13 residues. Germline CDR1 reads KGHSH; CDR2 reads LQKENI. V was cut by 5 bases and J by 3 bases, with 10 bases left in between. The CDR3 DNA reads as TGTGCCAGCTCAGCCAACAGGGACACTGAAGCTTTCTTT. This encodes CASSANRDTEAFF.

The CDR3 sequence is CASSYGQGTGEKLFF. CDR3 in DNA: TGTGCCAGCAGCTATGGACAGGGAACGGGCGAAAAACTGTTTTTT. The chain combines TRBV7-9 with TRBJ1-4, with 8 bases that match TRBD1. Germline values: CDR1 SEHNR, CDR2 FQNEAQ (reference sequence). The trim removed 4 bases at V and 8 bases at J, leaving 9 bases unmatched. This CDR3 contains 15 residues.

This clone is categorized as medium-sized. This sequence joins TRBV4-1 and TRBJ1-6; no clear D. V gave up 2 bases and J gave up 10 bases, with 9 bases separating them. The CDR3 loop spans 13 amino acids. Germline CDR1 is MGHRA and CDR2 is YSYEKL. The CDR3 DNA follows: TGCGCCAGCAGCCAAAGAACAGCCTCACCCCTCCACTTT. It translates to CASSQRTASPLHF.

J is TRBJ1-4 and V is TRBV6-1, with D possibly being TRBD1 (5 bases). Germline V gene data show CDR1 as MNHNS and CDR2 as SASEGT. Trimming removed 2 bases from V and 4 bases from J, with 20 bases in between. The CDR3 has 18 residues. The CDR3 nucleotides are TGTGCCAGCAGTGAATATCCTATGGCCGGGGGAGTTAATGAAAAACTGTTTTTT. Its protein product is CASSEYPMAGGVNEKLFF.

This rearrangement joins TRBV28 to TRBJ1-5; TRBD1 agrees at 8 bases. CDR3 size: 17 residues. The V gene's germline CDR1 is MDHEN and CDR2 SYDVKM. V trimming: 3 bases; J trimming: 4 bases; junction bases outside the gene matches: 11. The DNA of the CDR3 is TGTGCCAGCAGTTTCGGTTTAGGACAGGGTGGAAATCAGCCCCAGCATTTT. Translating it yields CASSFGLGQGGNQPQHF.

The chain has TRBV7-2 and TRBJ1-1, with D perhaps matching TRBD1 (5 bases). The CDR3 totals 14 residues. Between the trimmed V and J ends, which lost 6 bases and 1 base, there was a span of 12 bases. Germline CDR1 reads SGHTA; CDR2 reads FQGNSA. The CDR3 sequence: CASSSGHANTEAFF. CDR3 DNA: TGTGCCAGCAGTAGCGGACACGCGAACACTGAAGCTTTCTTT.

In its sample, this clone was seen once. This rearrangement joins TRBV30 to TRBJ1-1, with a weak D call TRBD1 (6 bases). The CDR3 spans 15 residues. The germline CDR1 and CDR2 sequences are GTSNPN and SVGIG (reference sequence). Trimming left V 0 bases short and J 4 bases short, with 15 bases between. The DNA of the CDR3 is TGTGCCTGGAGTGTGGTTAGGGGGTTTCGCACTGAAGCTTTCTTT. Protein: CAWSVVRGFRTEAFF.

The chain uses TRBV27 and TRBJ1-6; the match to TRBD1 covers 9 bases. The V and J ends lost 2 bases and 4 bases, in that order; junction bases with no gene match: 12. The CDR3 loop spans 19 amino acids. CDR1 and CDR2 from the germline V gene are MNHEY and SMNVEV (reference sequence). The CDR3 DNA follows: TGTGCCAGCAGTTTACGACGTATACAGGGGGCGAGATATAATTCACCCCTCCACTTT. Protein product: CASSLRRIQGARYNSPLHF.

The sample holds one count of this clone. The rearrangement links TRBV10-3 to TRBJ2-1; D gene ambiguous. The length of the CDR3 is 16 residues. Germline V gene data show CDR1 as ENHRY and CDR2 as SYGVKD. The V gene lost 6 bases and the J gene lost 3 bases, with 18 bases spanning the gap. Here the CDR3 reads CAIRPSAESFYNEQFF. As DNA, the CDR3 is TGTGCCATCAGGCCAAGCGCGGAGTCCTTCTACAATGAGCAGTTCTTC.

The chain couples TRBV20-1 to TRBJ2-7, with 7 bases that match TRBD2. After removal of 3 bases from V and 2 bases from J, the junction contained 7 bases not matched to a gene. Germline-derived CDR1 and CDR2 are DFQATT and SNEGSKA (reference sequence). The CDR3 has 14 residues. The CDR3 spells CSASREGRPYEQYF. The CDR3 DNA reads TGCAGTGCTAGTAGGGAGGGTAGACCCTACGAGCAGTACTTC.

The chain links TRBV19 to TRBJ1-6; D gene unclear. The V and J ends lost 4 bases and 9 bases respectively, with 16 bases between them. This CDR3 has 15 amino acids. Germline V gene lookup returns CDR1 LNHDA and CDR2 SQIVND (reference sequence). The CDR3 nucleotides read TGTGCCAGTAGTACCAACTCCGATGGTAGTTCACCCCTCCACTTT. This sequence encodes CASSTNSDGSSPLHF.

In DNA form, the CDR3 reads TGTGCCAGTAGTTCTAGCGGGAGCCCCGAGCAGTACTTC. Protein sequence: CASSSSGSPEQYF. V gene TRBV19 combines with J gene TRBJ2-7, with TRBD2 identical over 10 bases. With V trimmed by 5 bases and J by 6 bases, 4 bases remained unmatched. The CDR3 consists of 13 residues. Germline CDR1 is LNHDA and CDR2 is SQIVND (reference sequence).

DNA for the CDR3: TGTGCCAGCAGTCCCTACTTCGGTGGTCCCCTTGAAAAACTGTTTTTT. Translated, it gives CASSPYFGGPLEKLFF. The V call is TRBV28, the J call TRBJ1-4; D is ambiguous. The V and J ends lost 5 bases and 7 bases respectively, with 20 bases between them. Germline CDR1 reads MDHEN; CDR2 reads SYDVKM. This CDR3 is built from 16 residues.

This clone was detected only once. The chain is built from TRBV28 and TRBJ2-7; D is unresolved. Germline V gene data show CDR1 as MDHEN and CDR2 as SYDVKM. Trimming removed 5 bases from V and 6 bases from J, with 11 bases in between. The CDR3 is made up of 12 amino acids. This CDR3 is CASSAQVVEQYF. For the CDR3, the DNA is TGTGCCAGCAGTGCCCAGGTTGTCGAGCAGTACTTC.

This chain uses TRBV20-1 with TRBJ1-2; D gene uncertain. Germline values: CDR1 DFQATT, CDR2 SNEGSKA (reference sequence). The CDR3 covers 10 residues. CDR3 protein: CSYLFSGYTF. The CDR3 coding sequence is TGCAGCTATTTGTTTAGTGGCTACACCTTC.

The rearrangement uses TRBV7-2 and TRBJ1-3, with D possibly being TRBD1 (5 bases). Germline CDR1 is SGHTA and CDR2 is FQGNSA. V shed 10 bases and J shed 1 base, with 17 bases lying between them. The CDR3 covers 15 residues. The CDR3 sequence: CATRGDRESGNTIYF. CDR3 in DNA: TGTGCCACGCGGGGGGACCGCGAATCTGGAAACACCATATATTTT.

The chain recombines TRBV14 with TRBJ2-1; D might be TRBD1 (6 bases). The CDR3 loop spans 16 amino acids. V gave up 3 bases and J gave up 4 bases, with 16 bases separating them. Germline CDR1 reads SGHDN; CDR2 reads FVKESK. The CDR3 loop reads CASSQGKRGFYNEQFF. CDR3 nucleotide sequence: TGTGCCAGCAGCCAGGGGAAGAGGGGGTTTTACAATGAGCAGTTCTTC.

This sequence joins TRBV30 and TRBJ1-6; unclear D gene. V was pared by 3 bases and J by 9 bases, with 9 bases between. The CDR3 is 12 amino acids. CDR1 and CDR2 from the germline V gene are GTSNPN and SVGIG (reference sequence). The CDR3 spells CAWSPGGSPLHF. The CDR3 DNA sequence: TGTGCCTGGAGCCCGGGTGGTTCACCCCTCCACTTT.

CDR3 nucleotide sequence: TGTGCCAGCAGTTTTCCTCCGGACAGCTACACCGGGGAGCTGTTTTTT. Amino acids: CASSFPPDSYTGELFF. The genes are TRBV6-6 and TRBJ2-2, with D possibly being TRBD1 (6 bases). With 4 bases removed from V and 3 bases from J, the gap between germline ends came to 15 bases. This CDR3 has 16 amino acids. Germline V gene lookup returns CDR1 MNHNY and CDR2 SVGAGI (reference sequence).

V is TRBV14 and J is TRBJ2-7, with D perhaps matching TRBD2 (6 bases). The V end was cut by 1 base, the J end by 3 bases, with 13 bases between. Germline V gives CDR1 SGHDN, CDR2 FVKESK. The CDR3 has 15 amino acids. The CDR3: CASSQGGGVGYEQYF. The CDR3 region has the DNA TGTGCCAGCAGCCAAGGGGGCGGGGTCGGCTACGAGCAGTACTTC.

The rearrangement links TRBV14 to TRBJ1-1, with D hard to call. This CDR3 contains 14 residues. Germline V gene sequence: CDR1 SGHDN, CDR2 FVKESK. Trimming cost V 1 base and J 5 bases, with 11 bases left between them. The CDR3 DNA follows: TGTGCCAGCAGCCAAGTATTCGGGATAACTGAAGCTTTCTTT. Encoded protein: CASSQVFGITEAFF.